This TCR beta chain was observed in a study of CD8+ T cells in alopecia areata. Study-wide findings and caveats: Unlike in mice, where it was clearer, TCR sharing across patients was less clear, possibly HLA-related. Normal scalp had lower clonality than lesional scalp, with alopecia totalis/universalis lesions showing this most strongly.

Notes on this clone: Its antigen is unidentified.

The CDR3 runs to 15 residues. From germline, CDR1 is LGHNA and CDR2 YSLEER. The germline V and J ends were trimmed by 4 bases and 0 bases, with 13 bases remaining between them. Isolated RNA was reverse transcribed into cDNA used as the sequencing template. Measured with immunoSEQ multiplex PCR; TCRdb has only the in-frame clones, and not every one. Of 90,000 to 120,000 clones listed, almost 60% are singletons. The chain uses TRBV4-3 and TRBJ2-7; D is unresolved. The sequencing input was CD8+ T cells sorted from blood. This TCR was sampled from a human donor in good health. In DNA, the CDR3 is TGCGCCAGCAGCCGGTGGACCGGTAGCTCCTACGAGCAGTACTTC. This codes for CASSRWTGSSYEQYF.